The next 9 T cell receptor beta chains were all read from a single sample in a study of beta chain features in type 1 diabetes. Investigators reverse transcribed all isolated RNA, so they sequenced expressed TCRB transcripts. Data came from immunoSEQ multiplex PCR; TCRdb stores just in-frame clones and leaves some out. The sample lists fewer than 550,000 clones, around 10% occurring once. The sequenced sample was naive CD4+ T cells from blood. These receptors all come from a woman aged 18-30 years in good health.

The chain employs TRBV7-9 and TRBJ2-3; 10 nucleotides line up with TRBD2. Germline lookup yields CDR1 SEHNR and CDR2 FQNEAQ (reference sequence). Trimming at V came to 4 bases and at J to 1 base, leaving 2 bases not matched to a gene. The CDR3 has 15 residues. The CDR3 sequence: CASSSGTSGTDTQYF. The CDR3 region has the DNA TGTGCCAGCAGCTCCGGGACTAGCGGCACAGATACGCAGTATTTT.

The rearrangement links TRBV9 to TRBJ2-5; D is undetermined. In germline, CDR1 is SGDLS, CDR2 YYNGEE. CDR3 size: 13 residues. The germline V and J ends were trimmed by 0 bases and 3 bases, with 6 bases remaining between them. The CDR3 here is CASSVGPEETQYF. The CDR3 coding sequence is TGTGCCAGCAGCGTAGGTCCAGAAGAGACCCAGTACTTC.

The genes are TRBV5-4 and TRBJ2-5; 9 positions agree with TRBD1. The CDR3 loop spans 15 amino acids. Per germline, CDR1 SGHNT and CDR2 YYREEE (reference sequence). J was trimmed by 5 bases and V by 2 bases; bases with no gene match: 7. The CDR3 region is CASSFRDRDRETQYF. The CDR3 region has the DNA TGTGCCAGCAGCTTCCGGGACAGGGATCGTGAGACCCAGTACTTC.

CDR3: CASRLAKNIQYF. The CDR3 region has the DNA TGTGCCAGCAGACTAGCCAAAAACATTCAGTACTTC. V gene TRBV21-1 combines with J gene TRBJ2-4; TRBD2 is the table's D call and was not checked against the DNA. TRBV21-1 corresponds to a pseudogene. This CDR3 spans 12 amino acids.

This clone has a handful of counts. CDR3 loop: CASSPQRGPQETQYF. CDR3 coding DNA: TGTGCCAGCTCTCCGCAGCGGGGGCCACAAGAGACCCAGTACTTC. V is TRBV18 and J is TRBJ2-5; 8 bases fit TRBD2. This CDR3 is built from 15 residues. Germline CDR1 reads KGHSH; CDR2 reads LQKENI. J gave up 2 bases and V 6 bases, and 8 bases lay outside the gene matches.

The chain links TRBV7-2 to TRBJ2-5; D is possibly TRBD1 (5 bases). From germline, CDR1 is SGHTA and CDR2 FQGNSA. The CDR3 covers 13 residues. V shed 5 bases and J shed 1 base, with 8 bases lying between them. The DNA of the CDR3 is TGTGCCAGCAGCCGCAGGGTCCAAGAGACCCAGTACTTC. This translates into CASSRRVQETQYF.

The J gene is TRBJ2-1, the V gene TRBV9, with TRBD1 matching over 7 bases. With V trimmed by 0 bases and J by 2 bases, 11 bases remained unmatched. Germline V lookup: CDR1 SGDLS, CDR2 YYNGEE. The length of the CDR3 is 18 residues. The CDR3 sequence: CASSVVKGAGTAYNEQFF. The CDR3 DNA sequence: TGTGCCAGCAGCGTAGTAAAGGGGGCCGGGACGGCCTACAATGAGCAGTTCTTC.

CDR3 sequence: CASSPVVAGGYEQYF. The DNA of the CDR3 is TGTGCCAGCAGCCCAGTCGTAGCGGGAGGGTACGAGCAGTACTTC. The V gene is TRBV9, the J gene TRBJ2-7, with 11 bases matching TRBD2. Germline V gene data show CDR1 as SGDLS and CDR2 as YYNGEE. The CDR3 has 15 residues. V was pared by 4 bases and J by 4 bases, with 7 bases of the junction left unmatched.

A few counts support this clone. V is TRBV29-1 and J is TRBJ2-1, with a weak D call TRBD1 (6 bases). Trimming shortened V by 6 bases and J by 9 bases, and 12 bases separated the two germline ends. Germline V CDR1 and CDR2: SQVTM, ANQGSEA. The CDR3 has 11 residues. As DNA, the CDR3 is TGCAGCGTCGGCAGGGGCACTGAGCAGTTCTTC. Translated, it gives CSVGRGTEQFF.